These T cell receptor beta chains were read from a single sample in a study of a mutant IDH1 vaccine in newly diagnosed glioma. The assay was immunoSEQ multiplex PCR, and TCRdb's table has in-frame clones only and misses some. The sample carries roughly 25,000 clones, approximately 90% recorded once. Here the sequenced sample was PBMCs, taken from a glioma patient treated with radiotherapy, temozolomide or both. These TCRs come from a man aged 25 to 40 with glioma. Both conserved end residues are trimmed from each CDR3. Fields, in order: V gene, J gene, CDR3 protein.

TRBV7-6	TRBJ1-2	ASSPRGADGGYT
TRBV7-9	TRBJ2-7	ASSLEGGDKY
TRBV5-1	TRBJ2-1	ASSLGSHNEQF
TRBV5-6	TRBJ1-4	ASSRSRGASNEKLF
TRBV7-6	TRBJ2-1	ASSLGGLPNEQF
TRBV6-1	TRBJ1-2	ASSDNQELYGYT
TRBV27	TRBJ1-5	ASSGSNQPQH
TRBV25-1	TRBJ2-1	ASSLAGSYNEQF
TRBV28	TRBJ2-7	ASSSQGLSYEQY
TRBV9	TRBJ1-5	ASSGGRDRNQPQH
TRBV2	TRBJ2-1	ASGGDNEQF
TRBV15	TRBJ2-3	ATSRDPLGEGTYTDTQY
TRBV11-2	TRBJ2-5	ASSPRFLRTGGRETQY
TRBV7-9	TRBJ2-5	ASNGRSGETQY
TRBV7-9	TRBJ2-7	ASSLGAHEQY
TRBV19	TRBJ1-1	ASKRTGRVYTEAF
TRBV5-1	TRBJ1-2	ASSPDSSPYGYT